The present TCR beta chain was sequenced within a study of blood T cell repertoires in COVID-19 (dated by TCRdb to the early 2020s). General notes on the study: Collaborator samples came from the United States, Italy and Spain and covered acute and convalescent phases of COVID-19. The material from the prospective study consisted of cDNA or gDNA derived from T cells, B-cell-depleted T cells, or PBMCs. The dataset comprised deeply sampled blood TCRbeta repertoires from subjects exposed to, actively infected with, or recovered from COVID-19. The repertoires were made available in a free public database intended to serve as a resource for research on the immune response to SARS-CoV-2. Samples were obtained from the ongoing ImmuneRACE study (first 160 participants) and from 1,254 subjects provided by 6 global collaborators. Nearly every sample came with metadata listing a de-identified subject ID, COVID-19 status, age in years and sex. HLA class I and class II types, where available, came from metadata supplied by the sample provider rather than from assay-based typing.

CDR1 and CDR2 are read off the germline V gene as KGHSH and LQKENI. The germline ends are 10 bases apart after V is trimmed by 6 bases and J by 1 base. The cysteine opens and the phenylalanine closes a CDR3 of 14 amino acids. Here the CDR3 DNA is all that survives: 42 bases in frame from base 1. Notes on this clone: The clone's antigen remains unknown. No base qualities exist here, and no much larger clone lies one base off it.

Broader findings and caveats from the paper: The amount of clinical and demographic metadata varied by source and participant and was provided uncurated.

Each collaborating institution followed its own protocols to collect whole blood in K2EDTA tubes. For TCRbeta analysis, collaborators shipped samples as frozen whole blood, isolated PBMCs, or DNA extracted from either of those sample types. The immunoSEQ Assay, a bias-controlled multiplex PCR, was used to amplify TCRbeta CDR3 regions from genomic DNA. Turning to the authors' computational methods: Within the assay, amplification of reference gene primers was used to estimate how many nucleated cells each sample contained. To quantify the absolute abundance of each unique TCRbeta CDR3 rearrangement, sequence reads were collapsed and filtered. For each sample, productive Simpson clonality was calculated by taking the square root of Simpson's diversity index across productive rearrangements. What TCRdb holds here is the immuneACCESS table cut down to in-frame rearrangements. Part of the clones is not present; checked against another copy, under half of the missing clones reflect an unresolved V gene, and the others are unexplained. For V, J and clone size, that table is used; D and trimming come from the DNA. In this sample the table shows 55,000 to 80,000 clones, over 65% of which occur a single time. The ten biggest clones cover approximately 0.83% of the sample.

This clonotype was sampled from a woman aged 70-85 years with acute or convalescent COVID-19. The sample taken for sequencing was peripheral blood. The chain is assembled from TRBV18 and TRBJ2-1, with the D gene not confidently named. The CDR3 is CASSSGLSYNEQFF. The DNA sequence is given as TGTGCCAGCTCCTCAGGTTTATCCTACAATGAGCAGTTCTTC. With the portions outside the CDR3 filled from the reference TRBV18 and TRBJ2-1 genes, the complete variable region becomes NAGVMQNPRHLVRRRGQEARLRCSPMKGHSHVYWYRQLPEEGLKFMVYLQKENIIDESGMPKERFSAEFPKEGPSILRIQQVVRGDSAAYFCASSSGLSYNEQFFGPGTRLTVL.